Listed below are T cell receptor beta chains from one sample, sequenced in a study of human T cells and chemical hapten exposure. TCRdb re-analysed the RACE reads in MiXCR, keeping a single row per CDR3 protein. Seen here are 300,000 to 400,000 distinct CDR3 sequences, 4.5% to 5.5% observed once, and the top ten hold about 2.5%. The sequenced sample was whole blood, obtained in connection with sensitization to the hapten diphenylcyclopropenone (DPC). These receptor sequences come from a woman aged 45 to 65 with alopecia areata. Some clones in this sample may be carry-over from other donors' samples. Both conserved end residues are part of each CDR3. D genes are given only for firm matches. Clone size, where shown, is once, few, many, or a class for clones that have expanded.

J gene | D gene | clone size | CDR3 length | V gene | CDR3 DNA | CDR3 protein
TRBJ2-4 | NA | NA | 19 | TRBV7-3 | TGTGCCAGCAGCTTATCCCCACTACGGGGTCCCCTAGCCAAAAACATTCAGTACTTC | CASSLSPLRGPLAKNIQYF
TRBJ1-4 | NA | few | 13 | TRBV30 | TGTGCCTGGAGTAGGCAGCTTAATGAAAAACTGTTTTTT | CAWSRQLNEKLFF
TRBJ2-3 | NA | NA | 13 | TRBV2 | TGTGCCAGCAGTGAATACCAGCCAGATACGCAGTATTTT | CASSEYQPDTQYF
TRBJ1-2 | TRBD1 | few | 15 | TRBV5-1 | TGCGCCAGCAGCTCAGGGACAGTAGCTAACTATGGCTACACCTTC | CASSSGTVANYGYTF
TRBJ1-2 | TRBD1 | many | 13 | TRBV29-1 | TGCAGCGTTGATGGGACAGGGGGCTTTGGCTACACCTTC | CSVDGTGGFGYTF
TRBJ1-5 | NA | NA | 15 | TRBV5-6 | TGTGCCAGCAGCTTGCAGCTCTTTACAAATCAGCCCCAGCATTTT | CASSLQLFTNQPQHF
TRBJ2-7 | NA | few | 14 | TRBV6-5 | TGTGCCAGCAGTACCGGCTTGGTCTCCTACGAGCAGTACTTC | CASSTGLVSYEQYF
TRBJ1-1 | TRBD1 | few | 13 | TRBV27 | TGTGCCATCCTGGACAGGGGAGGAACTGAAGCTTTCTTT | CAILDRGGTEAFF
TRBJ1-1 | NA | many | 13 | TRBV27 | TGTGCCAGCAGTTTATTAGGCCCGGTTGAAGCTTTCTTT | CASSLLGPVEAFF
TRBJ1-2 | NA | many | 16 | TRBV6-2/TRBV6-3 | TGTGCCAGCAGTAACGACAGAATGACAACTAACTATGGCTACACCTTC | CASSNDRMTTNYGYTF
TRBJ2-3 | NA | many | 14 | TRBV9 | TGTGCCAGTAACGGCGGGACCAGCACAGATACGCAGTATTTT | CASNGGTSTDTQYF
TRBJ2-7 | NA | many | 20 | TRBV18 | TGTGCCAGCCGACCGGGCCGGACAGAGGTGGACAGACGGCTTGCTTACGAGCAGTACTTC | CASRPGRTEVDRRLAYEQYF
TRBJ2-5 | NA | many | 13 | TRBV3-1 | TGTGCCAGCAGCCTCGGGGTAGCGGAGACCCAGTACTTC | CASSLGVAETQYF
TRBJ2-3 | TRBD2 | few | 20 | TRBV6-2/TRBV6-3 | TGTGCCAGCAGGAGACCGGGACTAGCGGGAGGGCCAGCCTCCACAGATACGCAGTATTTT | CASRRPGLAGGPASTDTQYF
TRBJ2-1 | NA | many | 17 | TRBV15 | TGTGCCACCAGCCCTTCCCGGGCGGCAAGCTCCTACAATGAGCAGTTCTTC | CATSPSRAASSYNEQFF
TRBJ2-1 | TRBD1 | many | 16 | TRBV3-1 | TGTGCCAGCAGCCAGAGGGGGACAGGGGGCCGGAATGAGCAGTTCTTC | CASSQRGTGGRNEQFF
TRBJ2-7 | TRBD2 | few | 18 | TRBV6-5 | TGTGCCAGCAGTTACTCGCACCAGACTAGCGAGAGCTCCTACGAGCAGTACTTC | CASSYSHQTSESSYEQYF
TRBJ2-7 | NA | few | 14 | TRBV28 | TGTGCCAGCATCCCGGGGGGACAGTCCTACGAGCAGTACTTC | CASIPGGQSYEQYF
TRBJ2-3 | TRBD2 | few | 16 | TRBV27 | TGTGCCAGCAGTCCCCTTGGACTAGCTGGCCCAGATACGCAGTATTTT | CASSPLGLAGPDTQYF
TRBJ1-4 | TRBD1 | many | 15 | TRBV20-1 | TGCAGTGCCCTGGACAGGGGGAAGTCTAATGAAAAACTGTTTTTT | CSALDRGKSNEKLFF
TRBJ1-1 | NA | many | 16 | TRBV12-3/TRBV12-4 | TGTGCCAGCAGTACTCTTAGGTCGGGGGTTTACACTGAAGCTTTCTTT | CASSTLRSGVYTEAFF
TRBJ1-1 | NA | NA | 14 | TRBV12-3/TRBV12-4 | TGTGCCAGCAGTGGCAGGGGCTCGAACACTGAAGCTTTCTTT | CASSGRGSNTEAFF
TRBJ2-3 | TRBD1 | NA | 17 | TRBV4-1 | TGCGCCAGCAGCCAAGAGGGGGGACAGGCCGGCACAGATACGCAGTATTTT | CASSQEGGQAGTDTQYF
TRBJ2-3 | NA | many | 15 | TRBV6-5 | TGTGCCAGCAGATCCGGTACAGGGTGGGCAGATACGCAGTATTTT | CASRSGTGWADTQYF
TRBJ2-6 | NA | many | 15 | TRBV29-1 | TGCAGCGTTGAAGATCTGTCCTCTGGGGCCAACGTCCTGACTTTC | CSVEDLSSGANVLTF
TRBJ2-3 | TRBD2 | few | 15 | TRBV9 | TGTGCCAGCAGCGTGGGGGGGTTCCCCTCAGATACGCAGTATTTT | CASSVGGFPSDTQYF
TRBJ2-1 | TRBD2 | many | 20 | TRBV6-2/TRBV6-3 | TGTGCCAGCAGTTACTCCCCCCGGGGTAGCGGGGGGAAAACCTACAATGAGCAGTTCTTC | CASSYSPRGSGGKTYNEQFF
TRBJ1-4 | NA | many | 11 | TRBV12-3/TRBV12-4 | TGTGCCAGCAGTTTCGGTGAAAAACTGTTTTTT | CASSFGEKLFF
TRBJ1-2 | TRBD1 | many | 15 | TRBV29-1 | TGCAGCGTTGCTGGGACAGGGGTTGGTAACTATGGCTACACCTTC | CSVAGTGVGNYGYTF
TRBJ2-3 | TRBD2 | many | 18 | TRBV20-1 | TGCAGTGCTAGAGATCGGCTAGCGGGAGGGCCTGGCGCAGATACGCAGTATTTT | CSARDRLAGGPGADTQYF
TRBJ2-1 | NA | NA | 11 | TRBV2 | TGTGCCAGCAGTGCGACGGTCGAGCAGTTCTTC | CASSATVEQFF
TRBJ2-3 | NA | many | 15 | TRBV11-2 | TGTGCCAGCAGCTTAGGGCGCAGGGACACAGATACGCAGTATTTT | CASSLGRRDTDTQYF
TRBJ2-7 | NA | few | 14 | TRBV27 | TGTGCCAGCAGTTCATCGACAGGCCACTACGAGCAGTACTTC | CASSSSTGHYEQYF
TRBJ2-1 | TRBD1 | NA | 14 | TRBV24-1 | TGTGCCACCAGTGAGACAGGGGTGGGGCATGAGCAGTTCTTC | CATSETGVGHEQFF
TRBJ1-2 | TRBD1 | many | 16 | TRBV4-3 | TGCGCCAGCAGCCAGGCTACAGGGGGCGCAGGAGCCGGCTACACCTTC | CASSQATGGAGAGYTF
TRBJ2-1 | TRBD2 | few | 16 | TRBV15 | TGTGCCACCAGCAGAGATCCGGGACTAGGAAACAATGAGCAGTTCTTC | CATSRDPGLGNNEQFF
TRBJ1-5 | NA | many | 17 | TRBV7-2 | TGTGCCAGCAGCTTAGAGGCAGGGTCATATAGCAATCAGCCCCAGCATTTT | CASSLEAGSYSNQPQHF
TRBJ2-2 | TRBD1 | many | 14 | TRBV5-8 | TGTGCCAGCAGCACGGGACAGGGAACCGGGGAGCTGTTTTTT | CASSTGQGTGELFF
TRBJ2-3 | TRBD2 | NA | 17 | TRBV5-5 | TGTGCCAGCAGCTTGTCCGGGACTAGCGGGAGATCAGATACGCAGTATTTT | CASSLSGTSGRSDTQYF